This T cell receptor (beta chain) was observed in a study of vaccination effects on CD4 cells after COVID-19 (dated by TCRdb to between 2021 and 2022). Study-wide context: The ViraFEST assay stimulated PBMC with viral peptide pools and then used TCR sequencing to identify antigen-specific CD4+ T cell clonotypes by expansion. Participants received two doses of either the BNT162b2 or the mRNA-1273 mRNA SARS-CoV-2 vaccine. Around 2.1 million PBMC per well were cultured with around 10 ug/ml peptides in IMDM containing about 5% human AB serum, approximately 10 IU/ml IL-2 and gentamicin. The study compared SARS-CoV-2 spike-specific CD4+ TCR repertoires before and after mRNA vaccination in COVID-19 convalescent patients and infection-naive vaccine recipients. The full study included 10 COVID-19 convalescent patients and a handful of SARS-CoV-2-naive healthy vaccine recipients. Cultures from other donors in the study were sequenced with the Oncomine TCR Beta short-read assay on an Illumina iSeq 100.

The paper as a whole reports these results and caveats: In healthy vaccine recipients, vaccine-induced clones were almost all SARS-CoV-2 mono-reactive, with only 1 of 255 being cross-reactive with common cold coronaviruses. Both infection-induced and vaccine-induced clones contracted markedly at late post-vaccination timepoints, which is consistent with waning T cell responses. Only a small number of convalescent patients were included, and no early post-infection timepoints were available, which limited the study.

Concerning this clone itself: This clone's antigen is unknown. Base qualities were left out, and no much larger clone turns up one base away.

From cysteine to phenylalanine, the CDR3 is 14 amino acids long. Only the CDR3 part of the read is kept: 42 bases, read in frame from the first base. Via the germline V gene, CDR1 is SGHDT and CDR2 YYEEEE. Trimming costs V 2 bases and J 1 base, and their ends lie 9 bases apart. After 10 days of culture, CD4+ T cells were isolated with the EasySep CD4+ T cell isolation kit. Negative nucleocapsid antibody results before and after vaccination confirmed that the healthy vaccine recipients had no prior SARS-CoV-2 infection. On days 3 and 7, half of the culture medium was replaced with fresh IL-2-containing medium. Unless noted otherwise, every peptide stimulation condition was grown in triplicate wells. Using Ficoll-Paque Plus gradient centrifugation, PBMC were separated from whole blood and then either used fresh or cryopreserved at -140C. Genomic DNA was extracted from cultured CD4+ T cells with the QIAamp micro DNA kit.

The method was the immunoSEQ multiplex PCR assay. TCR beta CDR3 sequencing was performed on DNA from the cultured, isolated CD4+ T cells. Turning to the authors' computational methods: The analysis removed non-productive TCR sequences, trimmed reads to the CDR3 region, and retained only CDR3s that were 7 or more amino acids long. The MANAFEST web app was used to pick out antigen-specific clonotypes by comparing their expansion in peptide wells with that in reference cultures. To be called positive, a clone needed expansion at FDR<0.05 compared with the reference and with all other wells, an odds ratio greater than 5, and a frequency greater than 0.1% in two replicate wells. Clonotypes significantly expanded in SARS-CoV-2 spike wells and in at least one common cold coronavirus spike condition were defined as cross-reactive. Using the stringdist R package, CDR3 similarity was measured by Levenshtein distance, and unrooted trees were constructed with ape in R 3.6.1. TCRdb mirrors the immuneACCESS table, restricted to in-frame sequences. Some clones are absent from its copies; in checked studies, under half trace to an unresolved V gene, and the reason for the others is unknown. The V and J calls and clone size were taken over from that table, and D and trimming were inferred from the DNA. This sample holds more than 35,000 clones; roughly 65% were observed only once. Jointly, the top ten make up under 4.5% of the sample.

The source was CD4+ T cells from PBMCs cultured without peptide, collected before COVID-19 vaccination. The source is a human donor who received a COVID-19 vaccine. Here the chain combines TRBV5-6 and TRBJ1-2; the D segment could be TRBD1, given 6 matching bases. The CDR3 region has the sequence CASSLVQGNYGYTF. The sequenced DNA is TGTGCCAGCAGCTTAGTACAGGGTAACTATGGCTACACCTTC.